Sequencing of this T cell receptor beta chain was carried out in a study of blood T cell repertoires in COVID-19. Clones were sequenced by immunoSEQ multiplex PCR, and TCRdb holds only the in-frame ones, with some missing. The sample contains 150,000 to 200,000 clones, approximately 79% of which appear only once. The germline V gene encodes CDR1 MDHEN and CDR2 SYDVKM. The V gene end was trimmed by 3 bases and the J gene end by 2 bases; junction bases not matched to a gene: 8. The CDR3 loop spans 16 amino acids. This TCR came from a woman in her seventies in a cohort exposed to, infected with or recovered from COVID-19 (not recorded which). The sequenced sample was PBMCs or T cells enriched from blood (not recorded which). The V and J genes are TRBV28 and TRBJ2-3, with 7 bases fitting TRBD1. For the CDR3, the DNA is TGTGCCAGCAGTTTGGAACCGACAGGGACCACAGATACGCAGTATTTT. Its translation: CASSLEPTGTTDTQYF.